The rows below give T cell receptor beta chains drawn from one sample of a study of cytomegalovirus exposure and HLA in healthy donors. Generated by immunoSEQ multiplex PCR, the TCRdb table keeps only in-frame clones and is missing some. The repertoire includes approximately 200,000 clones, over 75% of them detected once, and 0.22% sits in the top ten. Sequences were obtained from PBMCs. These receptors originate from a girl aged 2 to 10 in good health and CMV-seronegative. Each CDR3 is given with its conserved first and last residue. Each record gives: V gene, D gene, J gene, clone size, CDR3 protein, CDR3 DNA. A D gene is named only where the DNA matches it firmly. Only part of the rows carry a size: once, few, many, or a class if the clone is expanded.

v_call: TRBV7-9
d_call: -
j_call: TRBJ1-6
clone_size: -
cdr3_aa: CASSPTPSSYNSPLHF
cdr3_nt: TGTGCCAGCAGTCCCACCCCGAGCTCCTATAATTCACCCCTCCACTTT

v_call: TRBV7-9
d_call: -
j_call: TRBJ2-5
clone_size: -
cdr3_aa: CASSLTRAGVMETQYF
cdr3_nt: TGTGCCAGCAGCTTAACACGGGCAGGGGTTATGGAGACCCAGTACTTC

v_call: TRBV6-5
d_call: -
j_call: TRBJ2-1
clone_size: -
cdr3_aa: CASSPDRRGNEQFF
cdr3_nt: TGTGCCAGCAGCCCCGACAGAAGGGGCAATGAGCAGTTCTTC

v_call: TRBV4-1
d_call: TRBD1
j_call: TRBJ2-7
clone_size: -
cdr3_aa: CASSHRQGAYEQYF
cdr3_nt: TGCGCCAGCAGCCACCGACAGGGGGCGTACGAGCAGTACTTC

v_call: TRBV5-4
d_call: TRBD2
j_call: TRBJ2-7
clone_size: -
cdr3_aa: CASSQSAGGTYEQYF
cdr3_nt: TGTGCCAGCAGCCAATCTGCGGGGGGGACCTACGAGCAGTACTTC

v_call: TRBV2
d_call: -
j_call: TRBJ2-1
clone_size: -
cdr3_aa: CASKTSRDSYNEQFF
cdr3_nt: TGTGCCAGCAAAACAAGCCGGGACTCCTACAATGAGCAGTTCTTC

v_call: TRBV7-2
d_call: -
j_call: TRBJ2-2
clone_size: -
cdr3_aa: CASSLRAGELFF
cdr3_nt: TGTGCCAGCAGCTTGCGTGCCGGGGAGCTGTTTTTT

v_call: TRBV7-9
d_call: TRBD2
j_call: TRBJ2-7
clone_size: -
cdr3_aa: CASSLISGGAREQYF
cdr3_nt: TGTGCCAGCAGCTTAATCTCCGGGGGGGCCCGGGAGCAGTACTTC

v_call: TRBV7-7
d_call: TRBD2
j_call: TRBJ2-5
clone_size: -
cdr3_aa: CASSMGGALRFQETQYF
cdr3_nt: TGTGCCAGCAGCATGGGAGGGGCCCTACGGTTCCAAGAGACCCAGTACTTC

v_call: TRBV4-2
d_call: -
j_call: TRBJ1-5
clone_size: -
cdr3_aa: CASSQEAGGGSQHF
cdr3_nt: TGTGCCAGCAGCCAAGAAGCGGGGGGCGGTTCCCAGCATTTT

v_call: TRBV10-3
d_call: -
j_call: TRBJ2-3
clone_size: -
cdr3_aa: CAISQSGLNTDTQYF
cdr3_nt: TGTGCCATCAGTCAAAGCGGTCTGAACACAGATACGCAGTATTTT

v_call: TRBV6-4
d_call: -
j_call: TRBJ2-3
clone_size: -
cdr3_aa: CASSEGGEDTQYF
cdr3_nt: TGTGCCAGCAGTGAAGGGGGGGAAGATACGCAGTATTTT

v_call: TRBV6-5
d_call: -
j_call: TRBJ1-3
clone_size: -
cdr3_aa: CASKIKSFSGNTIYF
cdr3_nt: TGTGCCAGCAAGATCAAGAGTTTCTCTGGAAACACCATATATTTT

v_call: TRBV6-5
d_call: TRBD1
j_call: TRBJ1-5
clone_size: -
cdr3_aa: CASSERRGPQPQHF
cdr3_nt: TGTGCCAGCAGTGAGAGGAGGGGGCCTCAGCCCCAGCATTTT

v_call: TRBV6-5
d_call: -
j_call: TRBJ1-2
clone_size: -
cdr3_aa: CASSYSIGARYGYTF
cdr3_nt: TGTGCCAGCAGTTACTCGATAGGTGCTAGGTATGGCTACACCTTC

v_call: TRBV10-3
d_call: TRBD1
j_call: TRBJ1-6
clone_size: -
cdr3_aa: CAIRMGQGGSPLHF
cdr3_nt: TGTGCCATCAGAATGGGACAGGGAGGTTCACCCCTCCACTTT

v_call: TRBV7-3
d_call: -
j_call: TRBJ2-7
clone_size: few
cdr3_aa: CASSLEPTYEQYF
cdr3_nt: TGTGCCAGCAGCTTAGAGCCGACCTACGAGCAGTACTTC

v_call: TRBV27
d_call: TRBD2
j_call: TRBJ2-1
clone_size: -
cdr3_aa: CASSSGLAGLDEQFF
cdr3_nt: TGTGCCAGCAGTTCCGGACTAGCGGGACTCGATGAGCAGTTCTTC

v_call: TRBV10-3
d_call: -
j_call: TRBJ1-4
clone_size: -
cdr3_aa: CATRRGVREKLFF
cdr3_nt: TGTGCCACCCGGCGGGGAGTTCGCGAAAAACTGTTTTTT

v_call: TRBV10-1
d_call: TRBD2
j_call: TRBJ2-1
clone_size: -
cdr3_aa: CASSESHLAVPYNEQFF
cdr3_nt: TGCGCCAGCAGTGAGTCGCATCTAGCGGTTCCCTACAATGAGCAGTTCTTC

v_call: TRBV19
d_call: -
j_call: TRBJ1-5
clone_size: -
cdr3_aa: CASSNPGGQPQHF
cdr3_nt: TGTGCCAGTAGTAATCCGGGTGGTCAGCCCCAGCATTTT

v_call: TRBV2
d_call: -
j_call: TRBJ2-1
clone_size: -
cdr3_aa: CASRLVDNEQFF
cdr3_nt: TGTGCCAGCAGGCTAGTCGACAATGAGCAGTTCTTC

v_call: TRBV18
d_call: -
j_call: TRBJ1-1
clone_size: few
cdr3_aa: CASSPQTRLGAEAFF
cdr3_nt: TGTGCCAGCTCACCACAGACCAGGCTTGGCGCTGAAGCTTTCTTT